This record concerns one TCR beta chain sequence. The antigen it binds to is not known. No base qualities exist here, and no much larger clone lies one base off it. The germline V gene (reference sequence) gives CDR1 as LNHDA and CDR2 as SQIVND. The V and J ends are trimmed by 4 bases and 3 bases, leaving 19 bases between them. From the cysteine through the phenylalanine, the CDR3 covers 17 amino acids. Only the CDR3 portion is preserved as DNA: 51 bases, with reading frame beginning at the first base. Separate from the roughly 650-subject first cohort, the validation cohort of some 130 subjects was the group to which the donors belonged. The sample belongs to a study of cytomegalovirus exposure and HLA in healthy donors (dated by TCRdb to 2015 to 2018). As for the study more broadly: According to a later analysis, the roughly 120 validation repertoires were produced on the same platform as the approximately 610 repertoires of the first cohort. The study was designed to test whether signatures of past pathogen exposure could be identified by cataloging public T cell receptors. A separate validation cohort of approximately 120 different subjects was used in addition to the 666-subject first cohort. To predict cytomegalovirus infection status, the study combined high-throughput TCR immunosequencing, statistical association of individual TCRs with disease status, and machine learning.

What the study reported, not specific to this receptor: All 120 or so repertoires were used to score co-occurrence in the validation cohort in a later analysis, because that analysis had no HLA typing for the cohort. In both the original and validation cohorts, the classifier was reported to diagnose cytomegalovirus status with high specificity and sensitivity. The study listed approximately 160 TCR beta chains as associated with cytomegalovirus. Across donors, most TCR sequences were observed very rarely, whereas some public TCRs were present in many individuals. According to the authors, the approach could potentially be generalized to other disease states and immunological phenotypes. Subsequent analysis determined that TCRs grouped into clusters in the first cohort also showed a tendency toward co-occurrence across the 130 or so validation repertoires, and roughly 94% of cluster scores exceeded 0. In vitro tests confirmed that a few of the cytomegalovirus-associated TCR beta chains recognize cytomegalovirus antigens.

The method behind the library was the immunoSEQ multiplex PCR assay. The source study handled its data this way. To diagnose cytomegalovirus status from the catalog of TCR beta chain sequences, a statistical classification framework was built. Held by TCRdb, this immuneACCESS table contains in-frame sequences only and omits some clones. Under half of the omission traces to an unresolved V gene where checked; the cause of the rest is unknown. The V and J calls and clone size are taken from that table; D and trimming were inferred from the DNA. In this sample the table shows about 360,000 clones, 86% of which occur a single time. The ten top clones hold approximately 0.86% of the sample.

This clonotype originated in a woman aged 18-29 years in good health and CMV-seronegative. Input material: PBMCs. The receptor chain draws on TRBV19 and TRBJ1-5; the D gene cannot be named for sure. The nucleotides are TGTGCCAGTAGTAGGAGAGGCGAGGGCCGAACCAATCAGCCCCAGCATTTT. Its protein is CASSRRGEGRTNQPQHF.